The TCR beta chain described here comes from a study of OX40 agonist ivuxolimab in advanced cancers. Some background on the complete study: Ivuxolimab was an agonistic, fully human IgG2 monoclonal antibody directed against OX40 (CD134), a costimulatory receptor. Patients were allowed to have had prior anti-PD-1, anti-PD-L1 or anti-CTLA-4 therapy, and roughly two fifths of the dose-escalation patients had been treated with checkpoint inhibitors. The paper covers the monotherapy dose-escalation part of the phase I ivuxolimab trial, which included N = 52 patients. Intravenous ivuxolimab was administered to patients every 2 weeks at six dose levels: 0.01, 0.1, 0.3, 1.5, 3 and 10 mg/kg. The dose-escalation cohort was about 83% male with a mean age of about 54 years, ranging from roughly 20 to 80. Partial responses occurred in three dose-escalation patients, of whom one had hepatocellular carcinoma and two had cutaneous melanoma. Peripheral TCRbeta sequencing aimed to test whether ivuxolimab altered TCR sequence diversity and caused clonal T-cell expansion. Among the roughly 52 dose-escalation patients, around 20 had hepatocellular carcinoma, 15 or so melanoma, 9 renal cell carcinoma and 9 head and neck cancer. Paper-wide results and their limitations: In the 0.1-3.0 mg/kg groups, partial responders were among the patients with the lowest normalized peripheral clonal expansion, particularly in CD8+ T cells. At doses from 0.1 to 3.0 mg/kg, clonal expansion was seen in both CD4+ and CD8+ blood T cells between baseline and week 6. After ivuxolimab, expanded clones were on average more numerous among CD8+ T cells than among CD4+ T cells. Low levels of normalized T-cell clonal expansion were also seen in some patients who did not respond. The antigen specificity of the clonally expanded peripheral T cells was not determined.

For this clone: The target of this receptor is not known. One base away there is no much larger clone; base qualities are not given.

To sequence the TCRbeta CDR3 region, genomic DNA was isolated from the sorted cells. TCRbeta CDR3 regions were sequenced using the immunoSEQ Assay. The table was pulled from immuneACCESS by TCRdb, which kept in-frame rearrangements only. Such tables lose some clones; where checked, under half of the loss comes from unresolved V genes, and the rest has no known cause. Recorded for this sample are 25,000 or so clones; around four fifths of them occurred a single time. The ten largest clones take up about 2% of the sample. V gives up 1 base and J gives up 7 bases, and the segment between their germline ends measures 11 bases. Looking up the germline V gene (reference sequence) yields CDR1 SEHNR and CDR2 FQNEAQ. The CDR3 runs 14 amino acids, cysteine and phenylalanine included. Solely the CDR3 DNA is kept, with 42 bases framed from the first base. Patients with a history of autoimmune disease or receiving systemic immunosuppression were excluded from the trial. In every dose cohort, peripheral blood was drawn for TCR sequencing at baseline, cycle 4 day 1, and cycle 7 day 1. The samples were drawn from a first-in-human, open-label, multicenter phase I dose-escalation trial of ivuxolimab. Adults with locally advanced or metastatic melanoma, renal cell carcinoma, hepatocellular carcinoma or head and neck squamous cell carcinoma were enrolled in the trial. Before TCR sequencing, CD4+ T cells and CD8+ T cells were sorted from peripheral blood as separate populations.

The material was CD4+ or CD8+ T cells sorted from blood, obtained in a trial of the OX40 agonist ivuxolimab. The chain uses TRBV7-9 and TRBJ1-5; the D gene cannot be named for sure. The TCR comes from an adult with an advanced solid tumor such as melanoma, head and neck, liver or kidney cancer. The CDR3 is CASSLVGSEQPQHF. The sequenced DNA: TGTGCCAGCAGCTTAGTTGGCAGCGAACAGCCCCAGCATTTT. Outside the CDR3, residues come from the reference TRBV7-9 and TRBJ1-5 proteins, so the full variable domain is: DTGVSQNPRHKITKRGQNVTFRCDPISEHNRLYWYRQTLGQGPEFLTYFQNEAQLEKSRLLSDRFSAERPKGSFSTLEIQRTEQGDSAMYLCASSLVGSEQPQHFGDGTRLSIL.